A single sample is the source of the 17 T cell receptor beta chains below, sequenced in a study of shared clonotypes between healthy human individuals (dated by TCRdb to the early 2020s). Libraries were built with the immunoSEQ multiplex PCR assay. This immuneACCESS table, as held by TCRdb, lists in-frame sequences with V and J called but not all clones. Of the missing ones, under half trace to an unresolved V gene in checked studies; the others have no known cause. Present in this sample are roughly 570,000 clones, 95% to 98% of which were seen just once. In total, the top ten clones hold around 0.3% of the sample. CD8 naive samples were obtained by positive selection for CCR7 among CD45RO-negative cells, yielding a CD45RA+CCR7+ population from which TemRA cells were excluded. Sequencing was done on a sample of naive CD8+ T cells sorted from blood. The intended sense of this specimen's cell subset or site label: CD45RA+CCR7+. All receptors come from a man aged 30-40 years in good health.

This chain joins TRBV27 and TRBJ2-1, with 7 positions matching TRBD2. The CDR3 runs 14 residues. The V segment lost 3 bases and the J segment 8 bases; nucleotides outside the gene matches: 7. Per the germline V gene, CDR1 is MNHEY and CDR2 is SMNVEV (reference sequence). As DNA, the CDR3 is TGTGCCAGCAGTTTGCGCGGGAGCATCTATGAGCAGTTCTTC. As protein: CASSLRGSIYEQFF.

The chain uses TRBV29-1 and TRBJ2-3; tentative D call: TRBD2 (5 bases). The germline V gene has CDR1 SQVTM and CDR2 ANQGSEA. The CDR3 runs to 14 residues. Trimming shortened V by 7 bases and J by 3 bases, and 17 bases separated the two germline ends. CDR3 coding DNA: TGCAGCGGTAAGGCGGGTCTACCTACAGATACGCAGTATTTT. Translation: CSGKAGLPTDTQYF.

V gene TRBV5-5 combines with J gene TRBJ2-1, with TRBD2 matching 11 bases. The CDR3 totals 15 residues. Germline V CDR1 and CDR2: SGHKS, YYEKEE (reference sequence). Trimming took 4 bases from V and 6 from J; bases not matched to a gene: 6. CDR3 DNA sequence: TGTGCCAGCAGCGACCTAGCGGGAGGTCCCAATGAGCAGTTCTTC. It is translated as CASSDLAGGPNEQFF.

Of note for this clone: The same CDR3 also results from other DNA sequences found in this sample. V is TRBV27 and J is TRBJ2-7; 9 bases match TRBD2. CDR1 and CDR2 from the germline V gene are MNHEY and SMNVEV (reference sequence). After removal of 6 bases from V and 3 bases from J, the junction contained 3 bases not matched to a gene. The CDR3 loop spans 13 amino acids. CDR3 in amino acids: CASSWREGYEQYF. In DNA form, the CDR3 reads TGTGCCAGCAGCTGGCGGGAGGGCTACGAGCAGTACTTC.

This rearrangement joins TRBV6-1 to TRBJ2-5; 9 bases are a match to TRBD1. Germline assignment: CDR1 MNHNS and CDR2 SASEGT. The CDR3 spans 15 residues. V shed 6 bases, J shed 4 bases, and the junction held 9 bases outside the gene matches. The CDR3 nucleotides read TGTGCCAGCAGAGAGGGACAGGGTTTTTTAGAGACCCAGTACTTC. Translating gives CASREGQGFLETQYF.

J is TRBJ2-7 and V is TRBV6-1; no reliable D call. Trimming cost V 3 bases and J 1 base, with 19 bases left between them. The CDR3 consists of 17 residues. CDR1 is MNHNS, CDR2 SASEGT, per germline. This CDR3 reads CASSDKGSGARSYEQYF. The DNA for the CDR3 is TGTGCCAGCAGTGACAAGGGCTCGGGCGCTCGTTCCTACGAGCAGTACTTC.

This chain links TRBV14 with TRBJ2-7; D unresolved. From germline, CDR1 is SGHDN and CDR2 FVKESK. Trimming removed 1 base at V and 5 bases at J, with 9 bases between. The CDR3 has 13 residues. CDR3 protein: CASSQGGYHEQYF. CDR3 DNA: TGTGCCAGCAGCCAAGGGGGATACCACGAGCAGTACTTC.

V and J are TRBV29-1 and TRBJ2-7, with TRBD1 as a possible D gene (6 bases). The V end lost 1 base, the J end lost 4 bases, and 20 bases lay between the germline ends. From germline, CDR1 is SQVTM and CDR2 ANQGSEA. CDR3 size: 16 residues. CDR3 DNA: TGCAGCGTTGAAGGGATTCAGGGGCCGGGCCGGTACGAGCAGTACTTC. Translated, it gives CSVEGIQGPGRYEQYF.

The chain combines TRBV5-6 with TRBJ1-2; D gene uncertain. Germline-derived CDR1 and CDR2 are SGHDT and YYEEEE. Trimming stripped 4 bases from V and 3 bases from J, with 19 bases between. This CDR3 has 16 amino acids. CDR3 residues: CASSAPGEGWDYGYTF. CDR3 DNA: TGTGCCAGCAGCGCCCCCGGGGAGGGCTGGGACTATGGCTACACCTTC.

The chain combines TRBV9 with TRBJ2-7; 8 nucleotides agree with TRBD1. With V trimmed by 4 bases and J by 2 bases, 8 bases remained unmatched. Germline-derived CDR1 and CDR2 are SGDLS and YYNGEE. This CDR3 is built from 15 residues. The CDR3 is CASSPQTGDPYEQYF. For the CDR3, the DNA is TGTGCCAGCAGCCCCCAGACAGGGGACCCCTACGAGCAGTACTTC.

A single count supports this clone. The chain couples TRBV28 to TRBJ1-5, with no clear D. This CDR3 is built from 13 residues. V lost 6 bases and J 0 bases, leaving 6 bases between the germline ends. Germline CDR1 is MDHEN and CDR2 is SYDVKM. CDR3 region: CASRQISNQPQHF. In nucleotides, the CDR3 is TGTGCCAGCAGGCAGATTAGCAATCAGCCCCAGCATTTT.

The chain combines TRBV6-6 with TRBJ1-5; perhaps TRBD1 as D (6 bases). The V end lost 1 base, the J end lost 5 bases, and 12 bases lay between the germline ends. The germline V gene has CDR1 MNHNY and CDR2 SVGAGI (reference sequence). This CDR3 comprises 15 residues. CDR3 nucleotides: TGTGCCAGCAGTTACTTTCAGGGGCCCGATCAGCCCCAGCATTTT. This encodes CASSYFQGPDQPQHF.

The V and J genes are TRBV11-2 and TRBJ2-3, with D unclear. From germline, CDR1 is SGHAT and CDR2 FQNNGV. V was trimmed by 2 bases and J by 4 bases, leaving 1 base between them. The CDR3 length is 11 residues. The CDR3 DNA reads TGTGCCAGCAGCTTACCAGATACGCAGTATTTT. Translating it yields CASSLPDTQYF.

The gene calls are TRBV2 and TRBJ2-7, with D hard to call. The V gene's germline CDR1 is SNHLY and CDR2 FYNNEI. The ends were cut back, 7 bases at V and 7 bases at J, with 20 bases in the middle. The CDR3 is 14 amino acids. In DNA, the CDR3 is TGTGCCAGCATCTTGGTAGGGCCCCGAGCGGAGCAGTACTTC. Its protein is CASILVGPRAEQYF.

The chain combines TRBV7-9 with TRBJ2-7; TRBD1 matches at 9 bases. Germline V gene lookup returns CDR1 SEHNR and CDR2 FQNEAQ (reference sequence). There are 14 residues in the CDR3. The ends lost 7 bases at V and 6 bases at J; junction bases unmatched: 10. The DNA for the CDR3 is TGTGCCAGCACCCCGGAGGGACAGGGCGGCGAGCAGTACTTC. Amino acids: CASTPEGQGGEQYF. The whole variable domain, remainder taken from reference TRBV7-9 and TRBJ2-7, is DTGVSQNPRHKITKRGQNVTFRCDPISEHNRLYWYRQTLGQGPEFLTYFQNEAQLEKSRLLSDRFSAERPKGSFSTLEIQRTEQGDSAMYLCASTPEGQGGEQYFGPGTRLTVT.

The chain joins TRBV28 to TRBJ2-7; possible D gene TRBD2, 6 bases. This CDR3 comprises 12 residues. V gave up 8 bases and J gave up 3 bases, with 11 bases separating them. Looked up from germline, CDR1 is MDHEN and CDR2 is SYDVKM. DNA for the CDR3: TGTGCCAGCGGAGGGTACGGCTACGAGCAGTACTTC. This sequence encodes CASGGYGYEQYF.

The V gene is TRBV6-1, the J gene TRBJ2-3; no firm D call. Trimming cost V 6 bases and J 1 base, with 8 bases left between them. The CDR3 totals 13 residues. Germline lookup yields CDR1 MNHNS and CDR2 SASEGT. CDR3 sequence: CASRGQGTDTQYF. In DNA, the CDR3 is TGTGCCAGCAGGGGCCAGGGCACAGATACGCAGTATTTT.